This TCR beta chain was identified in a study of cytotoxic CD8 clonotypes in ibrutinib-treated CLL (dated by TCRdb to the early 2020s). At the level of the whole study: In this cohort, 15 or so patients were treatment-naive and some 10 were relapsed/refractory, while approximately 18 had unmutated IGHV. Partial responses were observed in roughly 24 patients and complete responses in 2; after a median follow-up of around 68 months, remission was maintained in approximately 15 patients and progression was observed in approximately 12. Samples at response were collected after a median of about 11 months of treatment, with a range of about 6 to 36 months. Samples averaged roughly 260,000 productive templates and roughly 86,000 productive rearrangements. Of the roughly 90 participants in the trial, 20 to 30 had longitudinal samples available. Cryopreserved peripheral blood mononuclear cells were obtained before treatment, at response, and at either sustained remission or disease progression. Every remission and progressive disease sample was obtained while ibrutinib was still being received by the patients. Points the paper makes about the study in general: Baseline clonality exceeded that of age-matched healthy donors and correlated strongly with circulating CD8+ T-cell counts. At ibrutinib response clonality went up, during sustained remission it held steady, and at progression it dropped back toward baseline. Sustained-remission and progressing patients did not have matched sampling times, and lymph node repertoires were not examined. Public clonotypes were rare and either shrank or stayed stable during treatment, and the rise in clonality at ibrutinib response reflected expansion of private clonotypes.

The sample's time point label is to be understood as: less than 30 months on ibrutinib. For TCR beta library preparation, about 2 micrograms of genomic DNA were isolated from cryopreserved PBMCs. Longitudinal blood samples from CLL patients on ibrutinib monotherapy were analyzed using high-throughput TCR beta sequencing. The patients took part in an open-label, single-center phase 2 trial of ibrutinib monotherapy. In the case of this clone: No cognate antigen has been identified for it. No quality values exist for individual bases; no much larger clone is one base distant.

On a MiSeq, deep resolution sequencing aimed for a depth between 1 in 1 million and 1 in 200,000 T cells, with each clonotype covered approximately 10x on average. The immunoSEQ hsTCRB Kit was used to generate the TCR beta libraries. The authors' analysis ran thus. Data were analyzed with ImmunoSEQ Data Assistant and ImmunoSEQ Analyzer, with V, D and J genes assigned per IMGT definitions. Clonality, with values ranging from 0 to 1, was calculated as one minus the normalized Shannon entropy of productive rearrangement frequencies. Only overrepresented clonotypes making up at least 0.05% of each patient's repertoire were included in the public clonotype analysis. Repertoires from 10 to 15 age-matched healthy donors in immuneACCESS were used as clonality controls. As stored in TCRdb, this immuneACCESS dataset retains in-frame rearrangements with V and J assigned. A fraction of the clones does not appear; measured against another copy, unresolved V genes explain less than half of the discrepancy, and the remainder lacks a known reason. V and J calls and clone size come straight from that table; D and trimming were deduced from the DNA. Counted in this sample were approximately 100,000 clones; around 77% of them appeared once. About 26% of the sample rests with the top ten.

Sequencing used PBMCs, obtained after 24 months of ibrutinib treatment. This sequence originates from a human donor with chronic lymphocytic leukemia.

The CDR3 has the sequence CATAGSNQPQHF. The DNA is TGTGCCACCGCAGGAAGCAATCAGCCCCAGCATTTT. Rearrangement joined TRBV10-3 to TRBJ1-5; no confident D gene assignment can be made. CDR1 and CDR2 (ENHRY, SYGVKD) derive from the germline V gene. V is cut by 10 bases and J by 1 base, and the space between the germline ends is 8 bases. Reading from cysteine to phenylalanine, the CDR3 counts 12 amino acids. Only the CDR3 part of the read is kept: 36 bases, read in frame from the first base.